The rows below give T cell receptor beta chains drawn from one sample of a study of cytomegalovirus exposure and HLA in healthy donors. Measured with immunoSEQ multiplex PCR; TCRdb has only the in-frame clones, and not every one. The sample lists roughly 120,000 clones; roughly four fifths were seen once. The sample taken for sequencing was PBMCs. The receptors come from a woman younger than 30 in good health and CMV-seronegative. Each CDR3 is given without its conserved first and last residue. Fields, in order: clone size, V gene, CDR3 protein. The size field is filled for only some rows; it gives once, few, many or a size class.

many	TRBV5-1	ASSLEPGTGNNEQF
.	TRBV6-1	ASSGHWTVSYEQY
.	TRBV7-8	ASSPKRGINTEAF
.	TRBV19	ASSIDLRQSNQPQH
.	TRBV15	ATSRDNALGTEFYGYT
once	TRBV28	ASSSGGADSEKLF
.	TRBV28	ASTTVPNGYT
.	TRBV5-1	ASSLTGGQGDTQY
few	TRBV4-2	ASSQDQDTEAF
.	TRBV9	ASSVGGQGHSPLH
.	TRBV7-9	ASSGSGRSTDTQY
few	TRBV5-6	ASSSGFASDLYNEQF
.	TRBV27	ASSTYPGQSQEGAF
.	TRBV5-6	ASSLRRDRVRGTEAF
.	TRBV27	ASSLFWEGEKLF
.	TRBV9	ASSTDGEQF
.	TRBV9	ASSVTGNEDGYT
.	TRBV4-2	ASSQGRGTDTQY
.	TRBV15	ATSRDRAGTDTQY
.	TRBV15	ATSAGNNYGYT
.	TRBV6-4	ASSAQGDDGELF
once	TRBV6-1	ASTLGTVSNQPQH
.	TRBV28	ASSYRANYGYT
.	TRBV5-1	ASSPTYLQRGSEQF
.	TRBV2	ASSDIVRSNQPQH
.	TRBV28	ASGLAGAQETQY
.	TRBV28	ASSSETSGDNEQF
.	TRBV4-2	ASSQESGLAGGETQY
.	TRBV19	ASSPLAEFYNEQF